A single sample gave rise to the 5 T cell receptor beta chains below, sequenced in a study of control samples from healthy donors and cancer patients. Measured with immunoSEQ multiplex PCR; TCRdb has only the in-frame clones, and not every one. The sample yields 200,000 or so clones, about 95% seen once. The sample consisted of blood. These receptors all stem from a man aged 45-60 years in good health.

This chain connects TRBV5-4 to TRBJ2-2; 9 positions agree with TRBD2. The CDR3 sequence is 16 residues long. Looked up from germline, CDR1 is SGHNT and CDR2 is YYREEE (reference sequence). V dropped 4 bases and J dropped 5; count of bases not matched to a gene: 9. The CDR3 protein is CASSQIAGAVTGELFF. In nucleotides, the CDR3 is TGTGCCAGCAGCCAAATAGCGGGGGCAGTTACCGGGGAGCTGTTTTTT.

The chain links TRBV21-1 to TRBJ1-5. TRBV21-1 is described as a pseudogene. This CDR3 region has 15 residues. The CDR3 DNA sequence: TGTGCCAGCAGCATGGGGGGCGAAAACAATCAGCCCCAGCATTTT. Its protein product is CASSMGGENNQPQHF.

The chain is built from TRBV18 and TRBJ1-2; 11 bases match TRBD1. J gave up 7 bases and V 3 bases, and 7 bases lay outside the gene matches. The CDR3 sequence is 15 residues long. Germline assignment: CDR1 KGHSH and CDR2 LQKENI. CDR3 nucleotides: TGTGCCAGCTCACCCGCGAGGGACAGGGGGATTGGCTACACCTTC. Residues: CASSPARDRGIGYTF.

CDR3 protein: CASSPDTGILNQPQHF. The CDR3 nucleotides read TGTGCCAGCAGTCCAGATACAGGGATCCTCAATCAGCCCCAGCATTTT. The chain recombines TRBV6-6 with TRBJ1-5, with a possible D match to TRBD1 (6 bases). Trimming shortened V by 5 bases and J by 3 bases, and 17 bases separated the two germline ends. The CDR3 runs to 16 residues. Germline values: CDR1 MNHNY, CDR2 SVGAGI (reference sequence).

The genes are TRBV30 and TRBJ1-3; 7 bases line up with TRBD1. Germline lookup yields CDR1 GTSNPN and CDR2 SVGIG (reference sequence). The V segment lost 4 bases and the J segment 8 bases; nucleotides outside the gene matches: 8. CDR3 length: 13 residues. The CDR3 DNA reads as TGTGCCTGGAAAGGGACAGCTCGTGACACCATATATTTT. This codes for CAWKGTARDTIYF.